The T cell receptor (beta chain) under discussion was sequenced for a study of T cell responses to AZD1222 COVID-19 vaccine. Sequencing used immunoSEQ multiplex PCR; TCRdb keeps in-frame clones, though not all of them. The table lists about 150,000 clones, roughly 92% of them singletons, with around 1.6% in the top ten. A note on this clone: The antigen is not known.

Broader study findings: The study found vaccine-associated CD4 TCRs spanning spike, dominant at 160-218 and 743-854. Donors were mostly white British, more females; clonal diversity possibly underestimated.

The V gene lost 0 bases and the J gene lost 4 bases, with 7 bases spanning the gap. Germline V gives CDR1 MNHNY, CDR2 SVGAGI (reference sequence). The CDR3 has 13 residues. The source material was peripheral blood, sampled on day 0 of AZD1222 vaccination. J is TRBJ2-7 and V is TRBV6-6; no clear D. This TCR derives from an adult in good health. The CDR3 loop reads CASSYSVGYEQYF. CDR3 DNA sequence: TGTGCCAGCAGTTACTCAGTCGGGTACGAGCAGTACTTC.